This T cell receptor (beta chain) emerged from a study of T-cell memory formation after mild COVID-19. This clonotype has at least ten counts. Germline CDR1 and CDR2: KGHDR and SFDVKD. Trimming took 3 bases from V and 5 from J, leaving 15 bases between them. This CDR3 contains 15 residues. TCRdb itself ran the 5' RACE reads through MiXCR, one entry per CDR3 protein. The table includes roughly 300,000 distinct CDR3 sequences, roughly 8% detected once. What was sequenced was PBMCs or a T cell subset sorted from them (not recorded which). This TCR came from a man between 18 and 35 years old who had mild COVID-19 (a few samples of this study predate the infection). Cell type and time point are not known. V is TRBV24-1 and J is TRBJ2-5, with D tentatively TRBD1 or TRBD2 (5 bases each). As DNA, the CDR3 is TGTGCCACCAGTGATCCGGGGCCCCAGGTTGAGACCCAGTACTTC. Translated: CATSDPGPQVETQYF.